The next 5 T cell receptor beta chains were all read from a single sample in a study of CD8 T cells in ankylosing spondylitis. TCRdb reprocessed the 5' RACE reads via MiXCR and lists one record per CDR3 protein. The sample carries hundreds of thousands of distinct CDR3 sequences, approximately 8.4% recorded once. What was sequenced was blood, either unsorted or a sorted T cell fraction (not recorded which). These receptors originate from a female donor with ankylosing spondylitis or in good health (not recorded which).

This clonotype has more than one count but fewer than ten. As DNA, the CDR3 is TGTGCCAGTAGACGGACTAGCGGGAGGGTGGATGACACCGGGGAGCTGTTTTTT. This gives the protein CASRRTSGRVDDTGELFF. This chain connects TRBV19 to TRBJ2-2, with TRBD2 matching 15 bases. Germline V CDR1 and CDR2: LNHDA, SQIVND (reference sequence). Unmatched junction bases numbered 8, after V lost 6 bases and J lost 3 bases. CDR3 length: 18 amino acids.

This clonotype was picked up many times. This chain joins TRBV29-1 and TRBJ2-5; D possibly corresponds to TRBD2 (5 bases). The germline CDR1 and CDR2 sequences are SQVTM and ANQGSEA. CDR3 length equals 11 residues. CDR3 residues: CSIRDEETQYF. The CDR3 DNA reads TGCAGTATTCGGGATGAAGAGACCCAGTACTTC.

The rearrangement uses TRBV25-1 and TRBJ2-1; D remains ambiguous. The V gene's germline CDR1 is MGHDK and CDR2 SYGVNS. This CDR3 has 15 residues. The V gene lost 4 bases and the J gene lost 2 bases, with 12 bases spanning the gap. CDR3 sequence (DNA): TGTGCCAGCAGTGCAGGAGCGCTCCCCTACAATGAGCAGTTCTTC. Amino acid sequence: CASSAGALPYNEQFF.

In this sample, this clonotype turned up many times. The chain carries TRBV12-3 or TRBV12-4 and TRBJ2-3; D is tentatively TRBD1 or TRBD2 (5 bases each). V was cut by 5 bases and J by 0 bases, with 15 bases left in between. The CDR3 loop spans 16 amino acids. The CDR3 loop is CASSLWQGPSTDTQYF. CDR3 in DNA: TGTGCCAGCAGTCTATGGCAGGGACCGAGCACAGATACGCAGTATTTT.

This clonotype came up many times. J is TRBJ2-1 and V is TRBV4-3; 10 positions agree with TRBD2. The V gene end was trimmed by 4 bases and the J gene end by 2 bases; junction bases not matched to a gene: 2. This CDR3 contains 15 residues. The germline CDR1 and CDR2 sequences are LGHNA and YSLEER. CDR3 bases: TGCGCCAGCAGCCCCCTAGCGGGAGCCTACAATGAGCAGTTCTTC. Encoded protein: CASSPLAGAYNEQFF.